A single sample gave rise to the 20 T cell receptor beta chains below, sequenced in a study of blood T cell repertoires in COVID-19. The repertoire was sequenced with immunoSEQ multiplex PCR; TCRdb's copy has only in-frame clones and lacks some. Of about 220,000 clones in the sample, 84% were seen once. Sequencing was carried out using peripheral blood. The source is a woman aged 55-70 years who had recovered from COVID-19.

The gene calls are TRBV7-9 and TRBJ2-1; 8 bases agree with TRBD2. The CDR3 consists of 16 residues. V shed 5 bases and J 3 bases; nucleotides not matched to a gene: 9. Looked up from germline, CDR1 is SEHNR and CDR2 is FQNEAQ (reference sequence). CDR3 in DNA: TGTGCCAGCAGCCCCGCGGGGGGACGCCGCTACAATGAGCAGTTCTTC. It translates to CASSPAGGRRYNEQFF.

The chain carries TRBV5-6 and TRBJ1-4; D call uncertain. Trimming stripped 0 bases from V and 5 bases from J, with 11 bases between. CDR1 and CDR2 (germline): SGHDT, YYEEEE. This CDR3 spans 15 amino acids. CDR3 sequence reads: CASSLAVGLNEKLFF. As DNA, the CDR3 is TGTGCCAGCAGCTTGGCTGTAGGACTCAATGAAAAACTGTTTTTT.

The chain couples TRBV13 to TRBJ2-7; TRBD1 might be the D (6 bases). Germline V CDR1 and CDR2: PRHDT, FYEKMQ (reference sequence). V was shortened by 3 bases and J by 5 bases, with 14 bases between the two germline ends. The CDR3 loop spans 14 amino acids. The CDR3 is CASSFRDIDHEQYF. The CDR3 DNA sequence: TGTGCCAGCAGCTTCCGGGACATCGACCACGAGCAGTACTTC. The full variable domain, completed using reference TRBV13 and TRBJ2-7, is AAGVIQSPRHLIKEKRETATLKCYPIPRHDTVYWYQQGPGQDPQFLISFYEKMQSDKGSIPDRFSAQQFSDYHSELNMSSLELGDSALYFCASSFRDIDHEQYFGPGTRLTVT.

The chain has TRBV30 and TRBJ2-7; D not resolved. The CDR3 has 11 amino acids. The V gene's germline CDR1 is GTSNPN and CDR2 SVGIG (reference sequence). Trimming cost V 0 bases and J 5 bases, with 5 bases left between them. CDR3: CAWSVANEQYF. The CDR3 DNA reads as TGTGCCTGGAGTGTAGCGAACGAGCAGTACTTC.

This clone was seen just once. The rearrangement links TRBV3-1 (or the pseudogene TRBV3-2) to TRBJ1-2, with D tentatively TRBD1 (6 bases). This CDR3 has 17 amino acids. Trimming left V 4 bases short and J 0 bases short, with 18 bases between. From germline, CDR1 is LGHDT and CDR2 YNNKEL (reference sequence). Here the CDR3 reads CASSRGYGGQTNYGYTF. The CDR3 DNA reads as TGTGCCAGCAGCCGGGGGTACGGGGGGCAAACTAACTATGGCTACACCTTC.

This chain uses TRBV7-2 with TRBJ2-3; a weak D match, TRBD2 (5 bases). Looked up from germline, CDR1 is SGHTA and CDR2 is FQGNSA. This CDR3 has 14 amino acids. The V gene lost 5 bases and the J gene lost 0 bases, with 9 bases spanning the gap. The CDR3 nucleotides read TGTGCCAGCAGCCCTACGGGGAGCACAGATACGCAGTATTTT. Translation: CASSPTGSTDTQYF.

The CDR3 nucleotides are TGTGCCAGCAGCTTGTTGGAGGCCTCAGGAGAGACCCAGTACTTC. Its protein is CASSLLEASGETQYF. This chain uses TRBV5-4 with TRBJ2-5; the D gene is possibly TRBD2 (5 bases). This CDR3 contains 15 residues. Germline values: CDR1 SGHNT, CDR2 YYREEE (reference sequence). V was cut by 1 base and J by 4 bases, with 14 bases left in between.

This clone was picked up one time. This CDR3 is CSVPSGSQRYGYTF. The CDR3 DNA reads TGCAGCGTGCCATCTGGCAGTCAACGCTATGGCTACACCTTC. This chain links TRBV29-1 with TRBJ1-2; D unresolved. Trimming took 6 bases from V and 4 from J, leaving 18 bases between them. Per the germline V gene, CDR1 is SQVTM and CDR2 is ANQGSEA. The CDR3 consists of 14 residues.

This clone has a handful of counts. The chain recombines TRBV18 with TRBJ2-5; 8 bases match TRBD2. Germline lookup yields CDR1 KGHSH and CDR2 LQKENI. The CDR3 sequence is 15 residues long. The V and J ends lost 1 base and 5 bases, in that order; junction bases with no gene match: 6. CDR3 sequence: CASSPLREGRETQYF. Here the CDR3 DNA reads TGTGCCAGCTCACCACTTCGGGAGGGGCGGGAGACCCAGTACTTC. Full variable domain (rest looked up from reference TRBV18 and TRBJ2-5): NAGVMQNPRHLVRRRGQEARLRCSPMKGHSHVYWYRQLPEEGLKFMVYLQKENIIDESGMPKERFSAEFPKEGPSILRIQQVVRGDSAAYFCASSPLREGRETQYFGPGTRLLVL.

The chain recombines TRBV19 with TRBJ2-7; TRBD1 matches at 7 bases. Germline V CDR1 and CDR2: LNHDA, SQIVND (reference sequence). The trim removed 3 bases at V and 5 bases at J, leaving 7 bases unmatched. The CDR3 loop spans 14 amino acids. The CDR3 DNA is TGTGCCAGTAGTATCGGCAGGGGGTCTAACGAGCAGTACTTC. Translated, it gives CASSIGRGSNEQYF. Variable domain in full (rest from reference TRBV19 and TRBJ2-7): DGGITQSPKYLFRKEGQNVTLSCEQNLNHDAMYWYRQDPGQGLRLIYYSQIVNDFQKGDIAEGYSVSREKKESFPLTVTSAQKNPTAFYLCASSIGRGSNEQYFGPGTRLTVT.

The chain links TRBV5-1 to TRBJ2-2; D might be TRBD1 (6 bases). CDR1 and CDR2 (germline): SGHRS, YFSETQ. The CDR3 runs to 15 residues. V lost 4 bases, J lost 0 bases, and 10 bases lay in between. CDR3 sequence (DNA): TGCGCCAGCAGCACACGGACAGCGAACACCGGGGAGCTGTTTTTT. Amino acids: CASSTRTANTGELFF.

The V and J genes are TRBV19 and TRBJ1-2; 9 positions agree with TRBD1. V lost 5 bases, J lost 7 bases, and 8 bases stayed unmatched. Germline CDR1 is LNHDA and CDR2 is SQIVND (reference sequence). This CDR3 is 14 amino acids long. CDR3 residues: CASSAGQGWSGYTF. The CDR3 DNA reads as TGTGCCAGTAGTGCGGGACAGGGTTGGTCTGGCTACACCTTC.

The chain uses TRBV7-2 and TRBJ2-5; the D is unclear. The CDR3 runs to 14 residues. The V gene lost 5 bases and the J gene lost 2 bases, with 12 bases spanning the gap. The germline V gene encodes CDR1 SGHTA and CDR2 FQGNSA. CDR3 bases: TGTGCCAGCAGCCGCCGCCGACTTCAAGAGACCCAGTACTTC. It specifies CASSRRRLQETQYF.

This chain links TRBV5-1 with TRBJ1-1; 7 nucleotides line up with TRBD1. The CDR3 length is 15 residues. Trimming at V came to 0 bases and at J to 0 bases, leaving 2 bases not matched to a gene. CDR1 is SGHRS and CDR2 is YFSETQ in the germline V gene. CDR3 in DNA: TGCGCCAGCAGCTTGGGGACAGGAGTGAACACTGAAGCTTTCTTT. Amino acids: CASSLGTGVNTEAFF.

This chain connects TRBV4-3 to TRBJ2-7, with D unclear. The CDR3 consists of 17 residues. Per the germline V gene, CDR1 is LGHNA and CDR2 is YSLEER. Trimming took off 1 base at V and 0 bases at J, with 16 bases between the two ends. CDR3 residues: CASSQGVDDTYSYEQYF. The CDR3 nucleotides read TGCGCCAGCAGCCAAGGCGTGGATGACACTTACTCCTACGAGCAGTACTTC.

The count of this clone is one. The V gene is TRBV30, the J gene TRBJ1-1; D gene unclear. Germline V gives CDR1 GTSNPN, CDR2 SVGIG (reference sequence). V lost 6 bases, J lost 7 bases, and 9 bases lay in between. The CDR3 has 10 amino acids. As DNA, the CDR3 is TGTGCCTGTGTTGCGGTTGAAGCTTTCTTT. Translating it yields CACVAVEAFF.

CDR3 protein: CASGSGNTEAFF. For the CDR3, the DNA is TGTGCTAGTGGTTCAGGGAACACTGAAGCTTTCTTT. The chain recombines TRBV12-5 with TRBJ1-1; D not resolved. Germline lookup yields CDR1 LGHNT and CDR2 FRNRAP. The V and J ends lost 4 bases and 1 base respectively, with 4 bases between them. The CDR3 runs 12 residues.

A single count supports this clone. The chain recombines TRBV21-1 with TRBJ2-5; TRBD1 is taken as the D call from the table, unchecked against the DNA. TRBV21-1 is a recognized pseudogene. The CDR3 extends over 17 amino acids. The CDR3 region has the DNA TGTGCCAGCAGCAAATTGGAGTTGGGACAGGGGCGAGAGACCCAGTACTTC. It encodes CASSKLELGQGRETQYF.

The V gene is TRBV6-5, the J gene TRBJ2-2, with 11 bases matching TRBD2. This CDR3 is 14 amino acids long. The germline gives CDR1 MNHEY, CDR2 SVGAGI. With 6 bases clipped from V and 6 bases from J, the junction kept 3 bases outside the gene matches. The CDR3 sequence: CASRVAGGPGELFF. The CDR3 DNA reads TGTGCCAGCAGGGTAGCGGGGGGGCCCGGGGAGCTGTTTTTT.

Concerning this clone: A junction boundary mismatches the germline segment, possibly from a read error. The rearrangement links TRBV2 to TRBJ2-5; 7 positions agree with TRBD1. The CDR3 is 10 residues long. The germline V gene has CDR1 SNHLY and CDR2 FYNNEI. The CDR3: CASGRDSTNF. CDR3 nucleotide sequence: TGTGCCAGCGGCCGGGACAGCACCAACTTC.